The T cell receptor beta chain described here comes from a study of STAT5B mutations in CD4+ large granular lymphocyte leukemia. This table comes from immunoSEQ multiplex PCR, and its TCRdb copy is limited to in-frame clones, with some not included. Among around 10,000 clones listed, roughly 83% were seen once. The V and J ends lost 4 bases and 4 bases, in that order; junction bases with no gene match: 10. The CDR3 totals 17 residues. Germline V gene sequence: CDR1 MDHEN, CDR2 SYDVKM. This clone was seen more than once but under ten times. The sample taken for sequencing was PBMCs. The clonotype comes from a man in his sixties with CD4+ T-cell large granular lymphocyte leukemia. The V and J genes are TRBV28 and TRBJ1-2; 12 bases are a match to TRBD1. CDR3 amino acids: CASSSPTPGQGAYGYTF. In DNA, the CDR3 is TGTGCCAGCAGTTCGCCTACTCCGGGACAGGGGGCCTATGGCTACACCTTC.